Below, 18 T cell receptor beta chains from the same sample are listed, as sequenced in a study of control samples from healthy donors and cancer patients. The repertoire was sequenced with immunoSEQ multiplex PCR; TCRdb's copy has only in-frame clones and lacks some. The data show roughly 100,000 clones, 91% seen once. Sequenced sample: blood. Source of these receptors: a woman aged 25 to 39 in good health.

In this sample, this clone turned up once. This rearrangement joins TRBV29-1 to TRBJ1-1; TRBD1 matches at 7 bases. Germline V gene sequence: CDR1 SQVTM, CDR2 ANQGSEA. The V segment lost 7 bases and the J segment 3 bases; nucleotides outside the gene matches: 8. The CDR3 extends over 13 amino acids. Here the CDR3 reads CSARQGGDTEAFF. CDR3 sequence (DNA): TGCAGCGCTCGACAGGGAGGGGACACTGAAGCTTTCTTT.

This sequence joins TRBV4-2 and TRBJ1-3; a weak D match, TRBD1 (6 bases). The germline V gene has CDR1 LGHNA and CDR2 YNFKEQ. CDR3 size: 16 residues. V was trimmed by 0 bases and J by 0 bases, leaving 9 bases between them. The CDR3 DNA is TGTGCCAGCAGCCAAGAAGTGGACAGCTCTGGAAACACCATATATTTT. Translation gives CASSQEVDSSGNTIYF.

This sequence joins TRBV5-1 and TRBJ2-2; D is uncertain. The V end was cut by 5 bases, the J end by 0 bases, with 11 bases between. Germline values: CDR1 SGHRS, CDR2 YFSETQ. This CDR3 region has 15 residues. The CDR3 protein is CASRTDFANTGELFF. For the CDR3, the DNA is TGCGCCAGCAGGACGGATTTTGCGAACACCGGGGAGCTGTTTTTT. Supplemented by reference TRBV5-1 and TRBJ2-2, the full variable domain reads KAGVTQTPRYLIKTRGQQVTLSCSPISGHRSVSWYQQTPGQGLQFLFEYFSETQRNKGNFPGRFSGRQFSNSRSEMNVSTLELGDSALYLCASRTDFANTGELFFGEGSRLTVL.

V gene TRBV6-5 combines with J gene TRBJ2-6; D call uncertain. This CDR3 region has 15 residues. Germline CDR1 and CDR2: MNHEY and SVGAGI. Trimming took off 8 bases at V and 0 bases at J, with 11 bases between the two ends. Here the CDR3 reads CASLPAGSGANVLTF. The CDR3 DNA reads as TGTGCCAGCCTGCCAGCTGGCTCTGGGGCCAACGTCCTGACTTTC.

In this sample, this clone turned up a few times. The J gene is TRBJ1-6, the V gene TRBV5-5; maybe TRBD1 (5 bases). Per germline, CDR1 SGHKS and CDR2 YYEKEE (reference sequence). V lost 1 base to trimming and J lost 5 bases, with 7 bases between them. This CDR3 has 14 residues. The CDR3 DNA sequence: TGTGCCAGCAGCTTGTGGGGGGATAATTCACCCCTCCACTTT. Translating it yields CASSLWGDNSPLHF.

This sequence joins TRBV10-3 and TRBJ1-2, with D perhaps TRBD1 (6 bases). The CDR3 covers 13 residues. CDR1 is ENHRY, CDR2 SYGVKD, per germline. V lost 10 bases, J lost 4 bases, and 16 bases lay in between. The CDR3 loop is CATTQDSIYGYTF. In DNA form, the CDR3 reads TGTGCCACCACTCAGGACAGCATCTATGGCTACACCTTC.

The J gene is TRBJ2-7, the V gene TRBV15; D perhaps matches TRBD2 (5 bases). V was clipped by 0 bases and J by 0 bases, with 9 bases between them. The length of the CDR3 is 15 residues. The germline gives CDR1 LNHNV, CDR2 YYDKDF (reference sequence). CDR3 nucleotide sequence: TGTGCCACCAGCAGAGATCCCGGGATCTCCTACGAGCAGTACTTC. Its translation is CATSRDPGISYEQYF.

J is TRBJ2-5 and V is TRBV6-5; the D is unclear. This CDR3 spans 14 amino acids. From germline, CDR1 is MNHEY and CDR2 SVGAGI. V was trimmed by 6 bases and J by 1 base, leaving 12 bases between them. In DNA form, the CDR3 reads TGTGCCAGCAGGATTTCCAGGCCCCAAGAGACCCAGTACTTC. Translating gives CASRISRPQETQYF.

This chain uses TRBV7-9 with TRBJ1-1; D might be TRBD1 (6 bases). CDR3 length: 15 residues. V was clipped by 4 bases and J by 3 bases, with 15 bases between them. The germline V gene encodes CDR1 SEHNR and CDR2 FQNEAQ (reference sequence). Here the CDR3 reads CASSWEQGVDTEAFF. CDR3 nucleotide sequence: TGTGCCAGCAGCTGGGAACAGGGTGTGGACACTGAAGCTTTCTTT.

The gene calls are TRBV29-1 and TRBJ1-3, with D uncertain. The CDR3 covers 14 residues. Germline V lookup: CDR1 SQVTM, CDR2 ANQGSEA. V shed 3 bases and J shed 0 bases, with 9 bases lying between them. CDR3 DNA sequence: TGCAGCGTTGATGGGTTCAGCTCTGGAAACACCATATATTTT. It translates to CSVDGFSSGNTIYF.

The J gene is TRBJ2-7, the V gene TRBV5-1; the match to TRBD2 covers 10 bases. The CDR3 sequence is 15 residues long. CDR1 SGHRS and CDR2 YFSETQ come from the germline V gene. V lost 0 bases, J lost 6 bases, and 6 bases stayed unmatched. The CDR3 is CASSLALAGVSEQYF. CDR3 bases: TGCGCCAGCAGCTTGGCCCTAGCGGGAGTATCCGAGCAGTACTTC.

This clone was seen a single time. The chain couples TRBV7-9 to TRBJ1-5, with a tentative D call TRBD1 (5 bases). The CDR3 sequence is 17 residues long. Germline values: CDR1 SEHNR, CDR2 FQNEAQ (reference sequence). V lost 0 bases and J 4 bases, leaving 16 bases between the germline ends. The CDR3 coding sequence is TGTGCCAGCAGCTTAGCGAGACAGAGCGAGAGAAATCAGCCCCAGCATTTT. Encoded protein: CASSLARQSERNQPQHF.

Regarding this clone: Germline and junction disagree at one end, which may indicate a read error. The chain joins TRBV10-1 to TRBJ1-3, with D hard to call. The germline CDR1 and CDR2 sequences are WNHNN and SYGVQD (reference sequence). The CDR3 covers 15 residues. The CDR3, as DNA: TGCGCCGGCAGTGAGTCGGCGGACCCAAGGAACACCATATATTTT. Protein product: CAGSESADPRNTIYF.

The rearrangement joins TRBV5-1 to TRBJ2-1, with TRBD2 matching 7 bases. The CDR3 has 20 residues. Trimming took 0 bases from V and 4 from J; bases not matched to a gene: 19. In germline, CDR1 is SGHRS, CDR2 YFSETQ. This chain's CDR3 is CASSLEASGKTAIPYNEQFF. CDR3 sequence (DNA): TGCGCCAGCAGCTTGGAGGCTAGCGGCAAAACCGCCATTCCTTACAATGAGCAGTTCTTC.

This chain connects TRBV6-5 to TRBJ1-1; no firm D call. Germline CDR1 reads MNHEY; CDR2 reads SVGAGI. V lost 4 bases and J 0 bases, leaving 9 bases between the germline ends. The CDR3 loop spans 14 amino acids. The CDR3, as DNA: TGTGCCAGCAGTTTGCGGGGAGTGAACACTGAAGCTTTCTTT. Translation: CASSLRGVNTEAFF.

The chain has TRBV7-2 and TRBJ2-1; tentative D call: TRBD2 (6 bases). Trimming removed 7 bases from V and 4 bases from J, with 17 bases in between. The germline V gene has CDR1 SGHTA and CDR2 FQGNSA. There are 15 residues in the CDR3. CDR3 DNA: TGTGCCAGCACCCCGGGGCGGGGTCAGTACAATGAGCAGTTCTTC. Translating gives CASTPGRGQYNEQFF. The variable domain in full, completed from reference TRBV7-2 and TRBJ2-1, reads GAGVSQSPSNKVTEKGKDVELRCDPISGHTALYWYRQSLGQGLEFLIYFQGNSAPDKSGLPSDRFSAERTGGSVSTLTIQRTQQEDSAVYLCASTPGRGQYNEQFFGPGTRLTVL.

The rearrangement uses TRBV6-6 and TRBJ2-7, with 8 nucleotides matching TRBD1. After removal of 7 bases from V and 3 bases from J, the junction contained 8 bases not matched to a gene. The germline gives CDR1 MNHNY, CDR2 SVGAGI (reference sequence). This CDR3 has 14 residues. CDR3 sequence: CASTTQGADYEQYF. CDR3 sequence (DNA): TGTGCCAGCACAACCCAGGGGGCGGACTACGAGCAGTACTTC.

The chain recombines TRBV28 with TRBJ1-1, with 9 bases identical to TRBD1. V shed 6 bases and J 8 bases; nucleotides not matched to a gene: 10. The CDR3 totals 14 residues. CDR1 is MDHEN and CDR2 is SYDVKM in the germline V gene. CDR3 protein: CASRLITGGAEAFF. For the CDR3, the DNA is TGTGCCAGCAGACTAATTACAGGGGGCGCAGAAGCTTTCTTT.